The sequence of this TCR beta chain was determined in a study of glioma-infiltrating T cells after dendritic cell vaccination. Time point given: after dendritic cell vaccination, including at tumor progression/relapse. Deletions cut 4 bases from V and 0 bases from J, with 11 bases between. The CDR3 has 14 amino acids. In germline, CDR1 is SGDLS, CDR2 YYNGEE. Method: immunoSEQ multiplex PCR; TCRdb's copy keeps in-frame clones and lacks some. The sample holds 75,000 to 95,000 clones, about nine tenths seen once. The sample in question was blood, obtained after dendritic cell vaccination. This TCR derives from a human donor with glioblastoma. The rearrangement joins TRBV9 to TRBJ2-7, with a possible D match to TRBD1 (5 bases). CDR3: CASSSRQTSYEQYF. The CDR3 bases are TGTGCCAGCAGCTCACGACAGACCTCCTACGAGCAGTACTTC.